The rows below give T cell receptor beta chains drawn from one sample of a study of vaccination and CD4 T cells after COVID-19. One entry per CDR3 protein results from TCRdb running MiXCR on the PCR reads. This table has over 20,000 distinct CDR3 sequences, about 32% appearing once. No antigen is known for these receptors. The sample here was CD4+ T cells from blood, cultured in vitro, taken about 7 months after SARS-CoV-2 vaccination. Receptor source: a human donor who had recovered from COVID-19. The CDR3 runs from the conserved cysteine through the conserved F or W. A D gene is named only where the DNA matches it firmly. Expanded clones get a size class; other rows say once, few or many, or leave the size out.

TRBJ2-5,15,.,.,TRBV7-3,TGTGCCAGCAGCTCGGGCCCGACGGGGCGGGAGACCCAGTACTTC,CASSSGPTGRETQYF
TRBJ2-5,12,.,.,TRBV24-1,TGTGCCACCAGTGCTCCCGGGGAGACCCAGTACTTC,CATSAPGETQYF
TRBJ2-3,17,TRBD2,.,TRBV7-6,TGTGCCAGCAGCTTAGGTTTACGCGGGAGGGCGACAGATACGCAGTATTTT,CASSLGLRGRATDTQYF
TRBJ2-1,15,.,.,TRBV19,TGTGCCAGTAGTATTTCGTCGGTGTTAGGCAATGAGCAGTTCTTC,CASSISSVLGNEQFF
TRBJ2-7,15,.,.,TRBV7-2,TGTGCCAGCAGCGAAGGAGGACAGTACTCCTACGAGCAGTACTTC,CASSEGGQYSYEQYF
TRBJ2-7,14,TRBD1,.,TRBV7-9,TGTGCCAGCAGCTTTGGGACAGGATACTACGAGCAGTACTTC,CASSFGTGYYEQYF
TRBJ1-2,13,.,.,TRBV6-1,TGTGCCAGCAGTGAAAAGACAGGCTTCGGCTACACCTTC,CASSEKTGFGYTF
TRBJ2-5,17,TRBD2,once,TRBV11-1,TGTGCCAGCAGCTCCGTGACTAGCGGGAGACTACGAGAGACCCAGTACTTC,CASSSVTSGRLRETQYF
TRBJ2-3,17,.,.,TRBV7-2,TGTGCCAGCAGCTTAGCGGTGGGTATACGGGATTCAGATACGCAGTATTTT,CASSLAVGIRDSDTQYF
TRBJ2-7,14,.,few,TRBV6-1,TGTGCCAGCAGGGGTTTCAGAAGCTCCTACGAGCAGTACTTC,CASRGFRSSYEQYF
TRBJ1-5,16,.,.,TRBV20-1,TGCAGTGCTAGCCGTGGTGGTGGTAGCCACAATCAGCCCCAGCATTTT,CSASRGGGSHNQPQHF
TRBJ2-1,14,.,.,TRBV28,TGTGCCAGCAGTTTACCCCGGGGTTGGAATGAGCAGTTCTTC,CASSLPRGWNEQFF
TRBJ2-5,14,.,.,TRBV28,TGTGCCAGCAGTTTCCGCCAGAGCCAAGAGACCCAGTACTTC,CASSFRQSQETQYF
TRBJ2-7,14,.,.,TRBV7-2,TGTGCCAGCAGCTTAGACCAGAGCTCCTACGAGCAGTACTTC,CASSLDQSSYEQYF
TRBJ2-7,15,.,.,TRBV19,TGTGCCAGTAGTATGAACTACCCGGGGTACTACGAGCGGTACTTC,CASSMNYPGYYERYF
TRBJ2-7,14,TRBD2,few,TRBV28,TGTGCCAGCAGGAAAGCGGGATCCGCCTACGAGCAGTACTTC,CASRKAGSAYEQYF
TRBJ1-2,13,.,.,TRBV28,TGTGCCAGCAGTTTTCCAGCGATCCGTGGCTACACCTTC,CASSFPAIRGYTF
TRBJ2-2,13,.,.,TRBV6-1,TGTGCCAGCAGAGATCGGCAGCCCGGGGAGCTGTTTTTT,CASRDRQPGELFF